This T cell receptor (beta chain) comes out of a study of beta chain features in type 1 diabetes. For the study at large: Age and gender were similar between patients and healthy donors, as were cell yields. Study conclusions and caveats: Patients and controls would be equally affected if PCR favored shorter templates.

There are 15 residues in the CDR3. Germline CDR1 is GTSNPN and CDR2 is SVGIG (reference sequence). Trimming pared 2 bases from V and 0 bases from J, leaving 11 bases between. Of the isolated RNA, all was reverse transcribed, and so the sequenced material was expressed TCRB transcripts. Libraries were prepared by immunoSEQ multiplex PCR; TCRdb keeps only in-frame clonotypes and omits some of them. The sample lists 250,000 to 350,000 clones, less than 15% occurring once. This clone was picked up a small number of times. Its antigen is undetermined. The rearrangement joins TRBV30 to TRBJ1-3, with a tentative D call TRBD1 (5 bases). The receptor was isolated from a man in his thirties or forties in good health. The specimen sequenced was central memory CD4+ T cells from blood. The CDR3 nucleotides are TGTGCCTGGAGTAGCTGGGGGGGCTCTGGAAACACCATATATTTT. Translated, it gives CAWSSWGGSGNTIYF.